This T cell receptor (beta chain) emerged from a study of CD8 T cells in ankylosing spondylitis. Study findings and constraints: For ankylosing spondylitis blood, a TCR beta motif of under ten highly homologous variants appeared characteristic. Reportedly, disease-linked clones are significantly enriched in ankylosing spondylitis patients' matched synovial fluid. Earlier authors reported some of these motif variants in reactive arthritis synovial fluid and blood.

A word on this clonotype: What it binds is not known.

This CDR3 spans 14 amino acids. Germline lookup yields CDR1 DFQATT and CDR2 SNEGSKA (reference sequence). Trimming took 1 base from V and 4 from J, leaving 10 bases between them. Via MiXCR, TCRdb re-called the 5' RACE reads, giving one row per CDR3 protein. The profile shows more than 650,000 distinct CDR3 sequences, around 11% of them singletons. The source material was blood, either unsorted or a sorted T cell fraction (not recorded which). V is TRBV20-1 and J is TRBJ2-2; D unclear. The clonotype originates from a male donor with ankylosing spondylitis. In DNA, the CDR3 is TGCAGTGCTAGAGGCGGATGGGGCACCGGGGAGCTGTTTTTT. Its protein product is CSARGGWGTGELFF.